The 29 T cell receptor beta chains in this list originate from one sample, sequenced in a study of human T cells and chemical hapten exposure. Time point meaning: patch test 2, 6 weeks after DPC sensitization. Specified treatment: therapeutic diphenylcyclopropenone sensitization with weekly scalp DPC. TCRdb passed the RACE reads through MiXCR, listing each CDR3 protein once. The sample includes about 73,000 distinct CDR3 sequences, 7.5% to 9.5% seen only once; the top ten take roughly 3%. The sample in question was whole blood, obtained in connection with sensitization to the hapten diphenylcyclopropenone (DPC). The source is a woman between 50 and 59 years old with alopecia areata. Some clones in this sample may be carry-over from other donors' samples.

This clonotype turned up a few times. This chain links TRBV11-2 with TRBJ2-1, with D tentatively TRBD1 (6 bases). V lost 1 base, J lost 9 bases, and 13 bases lay in between. Germline CDR1 and CDR2: SGHAT and FQNNGV. CDR3 length equals 14 residues. CDR3 sequence reads: CASSLALQGGEQFF. The CDR3 DNA reads TGTGCCAGCAGCTTAGCCCTACAGGGCGGTGAGCAGTTCTTC.

This clonotype was seen only a few times. The chain's CDR3 is CASSRDRGYEQYF. CDR3 DNA: TGCGCCAGCAGCCGGGACAGGGGCTACGAGCAGTACTTC. The V gene is TRBV5-1, the J gene TRBJ2-7; TRBD1 aligns across 10 bases. CDR1 is SGHRS and CDR2 is YFSETQ in the germline V gene. This CDR3 contains 13 residues. The V segment lost 4 bases and the J segment 3 bases; nucleotides outside the gene matches: 1. The full variable domain, completed using reference TRBV5-1 and TRBJ2-7, is KAGVTQTPRYLIKTRGQQVTLSCSPISGHRSVSWYQQTPGQGLQFLFEYFSETQRNKGNFPGRFSGRQFSNSRSEMNVSTLELGDSALYLCASSRDRGYEQYFGPGTRLTVT.

V gene TRBV24-1 combines with J gene TRBJ2-2; D uncertain. The V and J ends lost 1 base and 7 bases respectively, with 3 bases between them. Germline values: CDR1 KGHDR, CDR2 SFDVKD. The CDR3 spans 12 residues. The CDR3 loop is CATSDFHGELFF. DNA for the CDR3: TGTGCCACCAGTGATTTCCACGGGGAGCTGTTTTTT.

This chain joins TRBV4-3 and TRBJ2-5; D not certain. CDR1 LGHNA and CDR2 YSLEER come from the germline V gene. Trimming shortened V by 0 bases and J by 5 bases, and 16 bases separated the two germline ends. The CDR3 sequence is 16 residues long. The CDR3 loop reads CASSQDLSISRETQYF. In DNA, the CDR3 is TGCGCCAGCAGCCAAGATCTAAGCATTTCCAGGGAGACCCAGTACTTC.

This clonotype was picked up a small number of times. This chain links TRBV18 with TRBJ2-7; TRBD2 is a possible D gene (6 bases). The germline V gene has CDR1 KGHSH and CDR2 LQKENI. CDR3 length: 12 amino acids. Trimming stripped 6 bases from V and 2 bases from J, with 8 bases between. The CDR3 reads CASSEGPYEQYF. DNA of the CDR3: TGTGCCAGCTCGGAGGGGCCCTACGAGCAGTACTTC.

There are a few counts of this clonotype. This chain connects TRBV20-1 to TRBJ2-3; D gene ambiguous. The CDR3 length is 15 residues. The V end was cut by 1 base, the J end by 4 bases, with 15 bases between. CDR1 and CDR2 from the germline V gene are DFQATT and SNEGSKA (reference sequence). The CDR3: CSARVSPLGPDTQYF. CDR3 bases: TGCAGTGCTAGAGTTTCCCCCCTAGGTCCAGATACGCAGTATTTT.

Many counts were recorded for this clonotype. CDR3: CASSETDGGYEQYF. The DNA of the CDR3 is TGTGCCAGCAGTGAGACCGACGGGGGCTACGAGCAGTACTTC. The rearrangement joins TRBV6-1 to TRBJ2-7, with D possibly TRBD2 on 6 matching bases. This CDR3 has 14 residues. The V end was cut by 3 bases, the J end by 3 bases, with 12 bases between. Looked up from germline, CDR1 is MNHNS and CDR2 is SASEGT.

J is TRBJ2-1 and V is TRBV7-9; 8 positions agree with TRBD2. The CDR3 length is 14 residues. Germline loops: CDR1 SEHNR, CDR2 FQNEAQ (reference sequence). The V and J ends lost 11 bases and 8 bases, in that order; junction bases with no gene match: 14. The DNA of the CDR3 is TGTGCCGGCCTCGGGGGGGGCAGAGACGATGAGCAGTTCTTC. It codes for CAGLGGGRDDEQFF. The variable domain in full, with the rest retrieved from reference TRBV7-9 and TRBJ2-1, is DTGVSQNPRHKITKRGQNVTFRCDPISEHNRLYWYRQTLGQGPEFLTYFQNEAQLEKSRLLSDRFSAERPKGSFSTLEIQRTEQGDSAMYLCAGLGGGRDDEQFFGPGTRLTVL.

The chain couples TRBV7-9 to TRBJ2-7, with D possibly being TRBD1 (5 bases). The ends were cut back, 2 bases at V and 3 bases at J, with 11 bases in the middle. CDR1 is SEHNR, CDR2 FQNEAQ, per germline (reference sequence). The CDR3 is 14 amino acids. The CDR3 DNA follows: TGTGCCAGCAGCTTACCGGACACCGACTACGAGCAGTACTTC. Protein: CASSLPDTDYEQYF.

This clonotype was seen more than once but under ten times. V and J are TRBV28 and TRBJ2-7, with TRBD1 identical over 10 bases. CDR1 is MDHEN and CDR2 is SYDVKM in the germline V gene. The CDR3 runs 15 residues. The J segment lost 6 bases and the V segment lost 1 base, leaving 6 bases of the junction unmatched. This CDR3 reads CASSLSRQGASEQYF. CDR3 DNA: TGTGCCAGCAGTTTATCCCGACAGGGGGCTAGCGAGCAGTACTTC.

This clonotype came up a few times. The rearrangement joins TRBV29-1 to TRBJ1-1, with no clear D. The CDR3 covers 11 residues. Germline assignment: CDR1 SQVTM and CDR2 ANQGSEA. Between the trimmed V and J ends, which lost 6 bases and 1 base, there was a span of 6 bases. The CDR3 coding sequence is TGCAGCGTCACCGGGAACACTGAAGCTTTCTTT. This translates into CSVTGNTEAFF.

Many counts were recorded for this clonotype. The chain employs TRBV29-1 and TRBJ2-1; D is uncertain. The CDR3 loop spans 13 amino acids. CDR1 is SQVTM, CDR2 ANQGSEA, per germline. The ends were cut back, 6 bases at V and 0 bases at J, with 9 bases in the middle. CDR3 coding DNA: TGCAGCGTCCGAGAGAGCTCCTACAATGAGCAGTTCTTC. This codes for CSVRESSYNEQFF.

DNA for the CDR3: TGCAGTGCTGCCGGGACAGCGAACACCGGGGAGCTGTTTTTT. Translating gives CSAAGTANTGELFF. The genes are TRBV20-1 and TRBJ2-2; TRBD1 matches at 7 bases. The CDR3 extends over 14 amino acids. Germline CDR1 is DFQATT and CDR2 is SNEGSKA (reference sequence). V lost 5 bases and J lost 0; bases outside the gene matches: 3.

This clonotype has ten or more counts. The chain carries TRBV10-3 and TRBJ1-5; 8 nucleotides line up with TRBD1. Unmatched junction bases numbered 9, after V lost 6 bases and J lost 5 bases. Per germline, CDR1 ENHRY and CDR2 SYGVKD. This CDR3 spans 15 amino acids. The CDR3 DNA reads TGTGCCATCAGCTTGGACAGGGAGTCTCATCAGCCCCAGCATTTT. Residues: CAISLDRESHQPQHF.

The chain is built from TRBV15 and TRBJ2-3; no clear D gene. The CDR3 has 12 residues. V lost 1 base, J lost 4 bases, and 3 bases lay in between. Germline loops: CDR1 LNHNV, CDR2 YYDKDF (reference sequence). CDR3 DNA sequence: TGTGCCACCAGCAGAGCGGCAGATACGCAGTATTTT. Translating gives CATSRAADTQYF. The entire variable domain, with the rest obtained from reference TRBV15 and TRBJ2-3, is as follows: DAMVIQNPRYQVTQFGKPVTLSCSQTLNHNVMYWYQQKSSQAPKLLFHYYDKDFNNEADTPDNFQSRRPNTSFCFLDIRSPGLGDTAMYLCATSRAADTQYFGPGTRLTVL.

In its sample, this clonotype was seen many times. This chain joins TRBV13 and TRBJ1-5; TRBD1 matches at 7 bases. Germline CDR1 PRHDT, CDR2 FYEKMQ (reference sequence). There are 14 residues in the CDR3. The V segment lost 5 bases and the J segment 5 bases; nucleotides outside the gene matches: 6. CDR3 DNA sequence: TGTGCCAGCAGCCAAGGACAGGCACATCAGCCCCAGCATTTT. As protein: CASSQGQAHQPQHF.

The chain is built from TRBV6-6 and TRBJ2-5, with 8 positions matching TRBD1. J lost 1 base, V lost 0 bases, and 10 bases had no gene match. From germline, CDR1 is MNHNY and CDR2 SVGAGI (reference sequence). The length of the CDR3 is 18 residues. The CDR3 spells CASSYSMSPGTGQETQYF. CDR3 sequence (DNA): TGTGCCAGCAGTTACTCGATGTCCCCCGGGACAGGCCAAGAGACCCAGTACTTC.

This chain joins TRBV5-1 and TRBJ1-6; the D gene is possibly TRBD1 (5 bases). The CDR3 spans 15 residues. Trimming left V 2 bases short and J 6 bases short, with 12 bases between. The germline gives CDR1 SGHRS, CDR2 YFSETQ. CDR3 amino acids: CASSFRDGSNSPLHF. The DNA of the CDR3 is TGCGCCAGCAGCTTTCGGGACGGTAGTAATTCACCCCTCCACTTT.

This clonotype was observed a handful of times. CDR3 protein: CASSLPQGSGTNTEAFF. The CDR3 DNA sequence: TGTGCCAGCAGCCTACCCCAAGGAAGTGGGACTAACACTGAAGCTTTCTTT. The chain joins TRBV7-2 to TRBJ1-1, with D possibly TRBD1 on 5 matching bases. The CDR3 is 17 amino acids. V lost 5 bases and J lost 2, with 21 bases in between. In germline, CDR1 is SGHTA, CDR2 FQGNSA.

The chain combines TRBV16 with TRBJ1-5; D is unresolved. Germline values: CDR1 KGHSY, CDR2 FQNENV. V was cut by 4 bases and J by 0 bases, with 7 bases left in between. This CDR3 has 14 residues. Here the CDR3 DNA reads TGTGCCAGCAGCCCGGAGTTTAGCAATCAGCCCCAGCATTTT. It specifies CASSPEFSNQPQHF.

The rearrangement joins TRBV6-1 to TRBJ1-1; 7 positions agree with TRBD1. V shed 7 bases, J shed 5 bases, and the junction held 7 bases outside the gene matches. The CDR3 runs to 13 residues. CDR1 MNHNS and CDR2 SASEGT come from the germline V gene. CDR3 sequence (DNA): TGTGCCAGCATCGCGGACAGGAGAACTGAAGCTTTCTTT. As protein: CASIADRRTEAFF.

This clonotype turned up a few times. This rearrangement joins TRBV7-2 to TRBJ2-3; D uncertain. V was cut by 5 bases and J by 5 bases, with 8 bases left in between. The CDR3 totals 12 residues. Germline CDR1 is SGHTA and CDR2 is FQGNSA. In nucleotides, the CDR3 is TGTGCCAGCAGCCCTACCCAAGATACGCAGTATTTT. Translated, it gives CASSPTQDTQYF.

The chain is built from TRBV28 and TRBJ2-3, with 11 bases matching TRBD2. This CDR3 region has 16 residues. The germline CDR1 and CDR2 sequences are MDHEN and SYDVKM. V was pared by 6 bases and J by 3 bases, with 8 bases of the junction left unmatched. CDR3 region: CASRTISGRATDTQYF. The CDR3 DNA sequence: TGTGCCAGCAGAACTATTAGCGGGAGGGCGACAGATACGCAGTATTTT.

The genes are TRBV5-1 and TRBJ1-1, with a possible D match to TRBD1 (6 bases). Germline lookup yields CDR1 SGHRS and CDR2 YFSETQ. The CDR3 is 13 residues long. With 2 bases removed from V and 6 bases from J, the gap between germline ends came to 11 bases. The CDR3 sequence: CASSLRGTSEAFF. The CDR3 region has the DNA TGCGCCAGCAGCTTACGCGGGACATCTGAAGCTTTCTTT.

The V gene is TRBV1, the J gene TRBJ2-3; TRBD2 is taken as the D call from the table, unchecked against the DNA. TRBV1 is a documented pseudogene. CDR3 length: 18 amino acids. The CDR3 coding sequence is TGCACCAGCAGCCAAACTAGAACTAGCGGGAGAAGACCAGATACGCAGTATTTT. Amino acids: CTSSQTRTSGRRPDTQYF.

This chain connects TRBV6-1 to TRBJ2-1; TRBD2 might be the D (6 bases). Trimming left V 3 bases short and J 1 base short, with 13 bases between. CDR3 length: 16 amino acids. The V gene's germline CDR1 is MNHNS and CDR2 SASEGT. The CDR3 loop is CASSDESSESYNEQFF. The CDR3 region has the DNA TGTGCCAGCAGTGACGAATCTAGCGAATCCTACAATGAGCAGTTCTTC.

This clonotype was detected a few times. The rearrangement uses TRBV4-2 and TRBJ2-1; D not resolved. Trimming shortened V by 2 bases and J by 3 bases, and 17 bases separated the two germline ends. CDR1 is LGHNA and CDR2 is YNFKEQ in the germline V gene. This CDR3 has 17 amino acids. Here the CDR3 DNA reads TGTGCCAGCAGCCAAAGAATCGGAAGGGATTTCTACAATGAGCAGTTCTTC. This codes for CASSQRIGRDFYNEQFF.

This clonotype was detected ten times or more. V usage is TRBV9 and J usage is TRBJ1-4, with 11 bases lining up with TRBD1. The CDR3 is 14 amino acids. V shed 3 bases, J shed 7 bases, and the junction held 2 bases outside the gene matches. The germline gives CDR1 SGDLS, CDR2 YYNGEE. Written as DNA, the CDR3 is TGTGCCAGCAGCGGGGGACAGGGGGGTGAAAAACTGTTTTTT. Translation gives CASSGGQGGEKLFF. The full variable domain, rest sourced from reference TRBV9 and TRBJ1-4, is DSGVTQTPKHLITATGQRVTLRCSPRSGDLSVYWYQQSLDQGLQFLIQYYNGEERAKGNILERFSAQQFPDLHSELNLSSLELGDSALYFCASSGGQGGEKLFFGSGTQLSVL.

This clonotype came up a few times. The chain recombines TRBV6-5 with TRBJ2-7; TRBD1 might be the D (6 bases). Trimming shortened V by 0 bases and J by 0 bases, and 12 bases separated the two germline ends. Germline CDR1 reads MNHEY; CDR2 reads SVGAGI. The CDR3 totals 16 residues. Written as DNA, the CDR3 is TGTGCCAGCAGTTACTCCGTACAGGGATTCTCCTACGAGCAGTACTTC. It yields the protein CASSYSVQGFSYEQYF.